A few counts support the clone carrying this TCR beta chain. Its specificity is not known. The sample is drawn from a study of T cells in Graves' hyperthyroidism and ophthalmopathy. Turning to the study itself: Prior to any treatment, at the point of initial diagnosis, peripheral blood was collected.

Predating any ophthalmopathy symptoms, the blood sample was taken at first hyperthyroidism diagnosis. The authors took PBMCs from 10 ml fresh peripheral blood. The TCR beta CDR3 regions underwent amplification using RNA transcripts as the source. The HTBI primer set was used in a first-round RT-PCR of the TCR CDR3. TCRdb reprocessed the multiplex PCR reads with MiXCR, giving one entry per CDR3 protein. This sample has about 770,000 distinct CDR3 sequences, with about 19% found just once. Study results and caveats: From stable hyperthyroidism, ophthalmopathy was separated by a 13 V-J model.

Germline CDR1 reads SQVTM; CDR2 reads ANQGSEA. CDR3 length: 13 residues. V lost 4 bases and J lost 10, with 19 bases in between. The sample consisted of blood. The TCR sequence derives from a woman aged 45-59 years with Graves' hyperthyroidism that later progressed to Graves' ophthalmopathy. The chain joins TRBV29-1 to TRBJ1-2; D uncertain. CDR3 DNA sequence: TGCAGCGTTGGCCCCTTCGGACGGGCCGACTACACCTTC. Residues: CSVGPFGRADYTF.